These T cell receptor beta chains were read from a single sample in a study of beta chain features in type 1 diabetes. The repertoire was sequenced with immunoSEQ multiplex PCR; TCRdb's copy has only in-frame clones and lacks some. The sample consists of approximately 400,000 clones, more than 12% of them appearing once. Input material: naive CD4+ T cells from blood. These receptors were obtained from a woman between 18 and 30 years old in good health. The conserved cysteine and the conserved F or W are not part of the CDR3 here. The order of the fields is J gene, D gene, V gene, CDR3 protein. The D gene is left open where the match is weak.

>TRBJ2-1|TRBD1|TRBV29-1
SLRATGANGEQF
>TRBJ2-5|TRBD2|TRBV29-1
SVGLAGGRQETQY
>TRBJ1-2|NA|TRBV10-3
AISEAQGYGYT
>TRBJ2-7|NA|TRBV7-9
ASSLQVVNNEQY
>TRBJ2-1|NA|TRBV30
AWSVMLPYNEQF
>TRBJ1-1|NA|TRBV9
ASSGGHLNTEAF
>TRBJ1-1|NA|TRBV29-1
SVEGMGANTEAF
>TRBJ2-1|NA|TRBV5-1
ASSLLGEFSGEQF
>TRBJ2-3|TRBD2|TRBV5-4
ASSLVVLAGDTDTQY
>TRBJ1-4|NA|TRBV29-1
SVALQGTNEKLF